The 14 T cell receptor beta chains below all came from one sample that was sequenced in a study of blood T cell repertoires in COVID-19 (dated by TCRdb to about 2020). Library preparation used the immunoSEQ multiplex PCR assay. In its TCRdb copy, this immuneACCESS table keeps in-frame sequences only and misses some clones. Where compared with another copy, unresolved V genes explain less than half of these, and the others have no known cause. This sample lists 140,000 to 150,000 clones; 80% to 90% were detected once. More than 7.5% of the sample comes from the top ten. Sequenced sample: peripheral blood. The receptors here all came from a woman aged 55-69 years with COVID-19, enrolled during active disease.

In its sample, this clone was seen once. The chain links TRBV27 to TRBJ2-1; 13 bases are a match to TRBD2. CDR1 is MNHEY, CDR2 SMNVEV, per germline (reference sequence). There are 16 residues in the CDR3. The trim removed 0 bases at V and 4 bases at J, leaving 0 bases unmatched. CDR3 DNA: TGTGCCAGCAGTTTATCGGGACTAGCGGGGTACAATGAGCAGTTCTTC. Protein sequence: CASSLSGLAGYNEQFF.

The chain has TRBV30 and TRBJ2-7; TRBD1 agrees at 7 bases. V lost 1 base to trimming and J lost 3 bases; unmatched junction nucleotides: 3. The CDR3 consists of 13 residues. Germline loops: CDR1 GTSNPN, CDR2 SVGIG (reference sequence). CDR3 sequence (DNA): TGTGCCTGGAGTGAACAGGGGATCTACGAGCAGTACTTC. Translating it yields CAWSEQGIYEQYF.

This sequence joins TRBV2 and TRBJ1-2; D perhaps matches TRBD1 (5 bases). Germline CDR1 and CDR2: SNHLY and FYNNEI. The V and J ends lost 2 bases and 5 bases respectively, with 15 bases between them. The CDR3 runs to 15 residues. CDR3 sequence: CASSESGRALYGYTF. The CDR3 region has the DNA TGTGCCAGCAGTGAAAGTGGCAGGGCGCTTTATGGCTACACCTTC.

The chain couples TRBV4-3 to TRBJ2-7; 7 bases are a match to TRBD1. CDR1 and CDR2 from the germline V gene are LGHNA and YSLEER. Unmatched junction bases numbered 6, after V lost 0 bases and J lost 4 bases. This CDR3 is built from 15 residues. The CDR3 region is CASSQEVGGYYEQYF. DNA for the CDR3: TGCGCCAGCAGCCAAGAGGTAGGGGGCTATTACGAGCAGTACTTC.

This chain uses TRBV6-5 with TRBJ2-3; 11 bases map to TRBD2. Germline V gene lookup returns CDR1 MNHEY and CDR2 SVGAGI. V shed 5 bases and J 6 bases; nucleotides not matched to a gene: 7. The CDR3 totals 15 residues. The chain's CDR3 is CASSTSGGLPDTQYF. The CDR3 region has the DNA TGTGCCAGCAGTACTAGCGGGGGACTCCCGGATACGCAGTATTTT.

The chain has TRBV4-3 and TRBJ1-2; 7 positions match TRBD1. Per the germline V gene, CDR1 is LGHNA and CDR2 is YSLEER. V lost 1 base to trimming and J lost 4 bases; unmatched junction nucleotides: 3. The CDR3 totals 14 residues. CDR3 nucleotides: TGCGCCAGCAGCCAAGGACAGGGCTTCTATGGCTACACCTTC. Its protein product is CASSQGQGFYGYTF.

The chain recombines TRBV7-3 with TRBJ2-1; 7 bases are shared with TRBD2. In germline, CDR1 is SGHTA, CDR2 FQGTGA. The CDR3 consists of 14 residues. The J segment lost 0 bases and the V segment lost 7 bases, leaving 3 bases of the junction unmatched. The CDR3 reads CASTPGGSYNEQFF. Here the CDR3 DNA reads TGTGCCAGCACCCCGGGGGGCTCCTACAATGAGCAGTTCTTC. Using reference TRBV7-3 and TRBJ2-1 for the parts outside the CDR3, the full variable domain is GAGVSQTPSNKVTEKGKYVELRCDPISGHTALYWYRQSLGQGPEFLIYFQGTGAADDSGLPNDRFFAVRPEGSVSTLKIQRTERGDSAVYLCASTPGGSYNEQFFGPGTRLTVL.

CDR3 in amino acids: CASSLARGHEQYF. As DNA, the CDR3 is TGTGCCAGCAGTTTGGCCAGGGGGCACGAGCAGTACTTC. The J gene is TRBJ2-7, the V gene TRBV12-3 or TRBV12-4; 8 bases map to TRBD1. V was pared by 3 bases and J by 5 bases, with 3 bases of the junction left unmatched. There are 13 residues in the CDR3.

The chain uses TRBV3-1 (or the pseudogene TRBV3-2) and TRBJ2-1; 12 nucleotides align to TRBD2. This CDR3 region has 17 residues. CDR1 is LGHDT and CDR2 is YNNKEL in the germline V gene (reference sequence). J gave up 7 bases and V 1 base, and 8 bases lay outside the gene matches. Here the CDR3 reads CASSQAASGGAWNEQFF. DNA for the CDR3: TGTGCCAGCAGCCAAGCCGCTAGCGGGGGGGCTTGGAATGAGCAGTTCTTC.

Written as DNA, the CDR3 is TGCGCCAGCAGCACTAGCGGGGAGGGGTACGAGCAGTACTTC. This translates into CASSTSGEGYEQYF. The J gene is TRBJ2-7, the V gene TRBV5-1, with 10 bases matching TRBD2. The CDR3 is 14 residues long. Unmatched junction bases numbered 5, after V lost 4 bases and J lost 4 bases. From germline, CDR1 is SGHRS and CDR2 YFSETQ. The full variable domain, rest sourced from reference TRBV5-1 and TRBJ2-7, is KAGVTQTPRYLIKTRGQQVTLSCSPISGHRSVSWYQQTPGQGLQFLFEYFSETQRNKGNFPGRFSGRQFSNSRSEMNVSTLELGDSALYLCASSTSGEGYEQYFGPGTRLTVT.

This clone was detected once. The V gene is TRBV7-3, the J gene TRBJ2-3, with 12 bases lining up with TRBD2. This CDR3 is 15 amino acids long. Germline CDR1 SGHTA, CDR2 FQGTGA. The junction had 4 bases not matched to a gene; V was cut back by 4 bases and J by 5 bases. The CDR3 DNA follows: TGTGCCAGCAGCTCTAGCGGGGGGGCAGGAGATACGCAGTATTTT. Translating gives CASSSSGGAGDTQYF.

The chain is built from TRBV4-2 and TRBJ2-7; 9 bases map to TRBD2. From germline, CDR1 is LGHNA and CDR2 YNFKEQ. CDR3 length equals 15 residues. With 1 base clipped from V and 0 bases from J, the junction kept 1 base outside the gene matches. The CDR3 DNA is TGTGCCAGCAGCCAAGCACTAGCGGGCTCCTACGAGCAGTACTTC. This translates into CASSQALAGSYEQYF.

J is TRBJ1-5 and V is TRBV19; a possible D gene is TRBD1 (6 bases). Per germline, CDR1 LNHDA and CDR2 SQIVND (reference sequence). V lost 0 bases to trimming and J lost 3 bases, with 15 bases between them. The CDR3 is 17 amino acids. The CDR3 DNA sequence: TGTGCCAGTAGTATAGAACTCTCAGGGGAGATCAATCAGCCCCAGCATTTT. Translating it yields CASSIELSGEINQPQHF. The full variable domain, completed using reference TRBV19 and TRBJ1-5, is DGGITQSPKYLFRKEGQNVTLSCEQNLNHDAMYWYRQDPGQGLRLIYYSQIVNDFQKGDIAEGYSVSREKKESFPLTVTSAQKNPTAFYLCASSIELSGEINQPQHFGDGTRLSIL.

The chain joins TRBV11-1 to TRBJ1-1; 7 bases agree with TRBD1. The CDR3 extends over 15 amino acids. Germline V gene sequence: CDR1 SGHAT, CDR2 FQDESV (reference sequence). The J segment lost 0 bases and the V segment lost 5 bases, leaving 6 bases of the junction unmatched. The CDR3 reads CASSPRTGLNTEAFF. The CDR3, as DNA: TGTGCCAGCAGCCCCCGGACAGGCTTGAACACTGAAGCTTTCTTT.